What follows are 8 T cell receptor beta chains derived from one specimen sequenced in a study of radiotherapy plus CTLA-4 blockade in lung cancer. Here immunoSEQ multiplex PCR was the method, and the copy in TCRdb shows in-frame clones only, minus some. Here the sample spans fewer than 75,000 clones, 80% to 90% being singletons. Sequencing was performed on peripheral blood, taken from a patient treated with radiotherapy plus ipilimumab. Receptor source: a human donor with non-small cell lung cancer that progressed on radiotherapy plus ipilimumab.

This clone was detected once. This chain joins TRBV28 and TRBJ2-7, with D perhaps matching TRBD1 (6 bases). Trimming stripped 1 base from V and 5 bases from J, with 9 bases between. The CDR3 is made up of 13 amino acids. CDR1 and CDR2 from the germline V gene are MDHEN and SYDVKM. This CDR3 reads CASSLSSGDEQYV. Written as DNA, the CDR3 is TGTGCCAGCAGTTTATCTTCAGGGGACGAGCAGTACGTC.

This sequence joins TRBV30 and TRBJ2-1; D may match TRBD1 or TRBD2 (6 bases each). The CDR3 is 14 amino acids. CDR1 and CDR2 from the germline V gene are GTSNPN and SVGIG (reference sequence). Trimming stripped 4 bases from V and 9 bases from J, with 19 bases between. The CDR3 loop is CAWTLVRGQGEQFF. As DNA, the CDR3 is TGTGCCTGGACCCTTGTTCGGGGGCAAGGTGAGCAGTTCTTC.

The chain couples TRBV9 to TRBJ2-3, with D tentatively TRBD1 (5 bases). The CDR3 covers 15 residues. Trimming cost V 3 bases and J 4 bases, with 15 bases left between them. In germline, CDR1 is SGDLS, CDR2 YYNGEE. The CDR3 here is CASSELRARADTQYF. The CDR3 DNA follows: TGTGCCAGCAGCGAGCTCAGGGCAAGGGCAGATACGCAGTATTTT. Looking up the rest from reference TRBV9 and TRBJ2-3 gives the full variable domain: DSGVTQTPKHLITATGQRVTLRCSPRSGDLSVYWYQQSLDQGLQFLIQYYNGEERAKGNILERFSAQQFPDLHSELNLSSLELGDSALYFCASSELRARADTQYFGPGTRLTVL.

This sequence joins TRBV11-1 and TRBJ2-6, with a possible D match to TRBD1 (6 bases). With 4 bases removed from V and 1 base from J, the gap between germline ends came to 8 bases. The CDR3 consists of 15 residues. Per the germline V gene, CDR1 is SGHAT and CDR2 is FQDESV (reference sequence). CDR3 bases: TGTGCCAGCAGCTCACAGGGTTCTGGGGCCAACGTCCTGACTTTC. Translating it yields CASSSQGSGANVLTF.

V usage is TRBV7-3 and J usage is TRBJ2-3; 9 bases agree with TRBD2. J was trimmed by 7 bases and V by 5 bases; bases with no gene match: 10. The CDR3 loop spans 15 amino acids. Germline lookup yields CDR1 SGHTA and CDR2 FQGTGA. DNA of the CDR3: TGTGCCAGCAGCCCGGTGAAGCGGGAGGCAAATACGCAGTATTTT. This translates into CASSPVKREANTQYF.

The V and J genes are TRBV18 and TRBJ1-3; D is perhaps TRBD1 (5 bases). Germline-derived CDR1 and CDR2 are KGHSH and LQKENI. The CDR3 totals 16 residues. V dropped 3 bases and J dropped 4 bases, with 16 bases sitting between them. The CDR3 DNA follows: TGTGCCAGCTCACCCGAAGTTATGACAGTGGGAAACACCATATATTTT. It translates to CASSPEVMTVGNTIYF. The full variable domain, its missing parts supplied by reference TRBV18 and TRBJ1-3, is NAGVMQNPRHLVRRRGQEARLRCSPMKGHSHVYWYRQLPEEGLKFMVYLQKENIIDESGMPKERFSAEFPKEGPSILRIQQVVRGDSAAYFCASSPEVMTVGNTIYFGEGSWLTVV.

The chain is built from TRBV14 and TRBJ2-3; D ambiguous. V was trimmed by 4 bases and J by 2 bases, leaving 13 bases between them. The CDR3 runs to 15 residues. In germline, CDR1 is SGHDN, CDR2 FVKESK. In nucleotides, the CDR3 is TGTGCCAGCAGCCCCATCGCTATTATCACAGATACGCAGTATTTT. Translated, it gives CASSPIAIITDTQYF.

This clone was seen a few times. V is TRBV19 and J is TRBJ1-1; D may be TRBD1 (5 bases). This CDR3 region has 15 residues. Germline V gives CDR1 LNHDA, CDR2 SQIVND (reference sequence). With 4 bases removed from V and 3 bases from J, the gap between germline ends came to 15 bases. The CDR3 here is CASSTRTLTDTEAFF. CDR3 coding DNA: TGTGCCAGTAGTACTCGGACACTCACGGACACTGAAGCTTTCTTT. Full variable domain (rest looked up from reference TRBV19 and TRBJ1-1): DGGITQSPKYLFRKEGQNVTLSCEQNLNHDAMYWYRQDPGQGLRLIYYSQIVNDFQKGDIAEGYSVSREKKESFPLTVTSAQKNPTAFYLCASSTRTLTDTEAFFGQGTRLTVV.